The entry that follows covers one TCR beta chain sequence. This sample was taken from a study of shared clonotypes between healthy human individuals. Some clones are missing from TCRdb's copy, which holds only in-frame ones; the method was immunoSEQ multiplex PCR. This sample has over a million clones, with 98% found just once. The CDR3 has 17 residues. V trimming: 1 base; J trimming: 4 bases; junction bases outside the gene matches: 5. Germline loops: CDR1 LNHNV, CDR2 YYDKDF (reference sequence). This sequence was found in a man aged 25 to 40 in good health. This chain connects TRBV15 to TRBJ2-1; the match to TRBD2 covers 12 bases. Sequenced: naive CD4+ T cells sorted from blood. The subset: CD45RA+ positively selected. CDR3 residues: CATSRVSTSGRYNEQFF. CDR3 coding DNA: TGTGCCACCAGCAGAGTTTCCACTAGCGGGAGGTACAATGAGCAGTTCTTC.